These 25 T cell receptor beta chains originate from one sample sequenced in a study of cytomegalovirus exposure and HLA in healthy donors (dated by TCRdb to the late 2010s). Receptors were amplified or captured by the immunoSEQ multiplex PCR assay. The multiplex PCR relied on a mix of 60 forward primers for TCR Vbeta segments and 13 reverse primers for TCR Jbeta segments. This is the immuneACCESS table as TCRdb keeps it, with only in-frame sequences that have V and J called. A part of the clones is gone; compared with another copy, unresolved V genes explain less than half, and the rest is unexplained. This sample gives 140,000 to 150,000 clones in total; roughly 80% of them show up just once. Of the sample, around 3% falls within the top ten clones. Sequencing used PBMCs. These receptors were obtained from a man aged 35 to 55 in good health and CMV-seropositive.

The chain couples TRBV7-2 to TRBJ2-7; TRBD1 agrees at 8 bases. Germline V gene lookup returns CDR1 SGHTA and CDR2 FQGNSA. The V gene end was trimmed by 4 bases and the J gene end by 3 bases; junction bases not matched to a gene: 8. The CDR3 loop spans 15 amino acids. The CDR3 spells CASSSGGAARYEQYF. CDR3 coding DNA: TGTGCCAGCAGCTCAGGGGGCGCCGCACGCTACGAGCAGTACTTC.

The chain has TRBV7-3 and TRBJ1-1; D is possibly TRBD1 (6 bases). This CDR3 is 15 amino acids long. The V end was cut by 5 bases, the J end by 4 bases, with 17 bases between. Germline CDR1 is SGHTA and CDR2 is FQGTGA. DNA of the CDR3: TGTGCCAGCAGCCCTCAGGGGCGGGGGATCACTGAAGCTTTCTTT. Translation gives CASSPQGRGITEAFF.

The chain is built from TRBV19 and TRBJ2-2, with 7 bases that match TRBD2. CDR1 is LNHDA, CDR2 SQIVND, per germline (reference sequence). The CDR3 runs to 14 residues. V shed 5 bases and J 4 bases; nucleotides not matched to a gene: 4. The CDR3 reads CASSDGRPTGELFF. The CDR3 coding sequence is TGTGCCAGTAGTGACGGGAGGCCCACCGGGGAGCTGTTTTTT.

The chain couples TRBV28 to TRBJ1-5; 10 bases are a match to TRBD1. The CDR3 is 17 amino acids. The trim removed 5 bases at V and 2 bases at J, leaving 9 bases unmatched. The germline V gene encodes CDR1 MDHEN and CDR2 SYDVKM. CDR3 residues: CASSPRTGGMGNQPQHF. In DNA form, the CDR3 reads TGTGCCAGCAGTCCCCGGACAGGGGGAATGGGCAATCAGCCCCAGCATTTT.

In its sample, this clone was seen once. This chain uses TRBV5-1 with TRBJ2-7, with 10 positions matching TRBD1. Germline V gene data show CDR1 as SGHRS and CDR2 as YFSETQ. The CDR3 is 14 residues long. Losses at the gene ends were 3 bases for V and 5 bases for J; bases not matched to a gene: 5. DNA of the CDR3: TGCGCCAGCAGCTCCGGGACAGGGGTGGACGAGCAGTACTTC. Translating gives CASSSGTGVDEQYF.

The chain carries TRBV5-1 and TRBJ2-5; 8 bases line up with TRBD2. CDR3 length equals 14 residues. V lost 4 bases and J lost 4; bases outside the gene matches: 6. Germline lookup yields CDR1 SGHRS and CDR2 YFSETQ. Here the CDR3 reads CASSRGGAGETQYF. The CDR3 region has the DNA TGCGCCAGCAGCCGGGGGGGAGCGGGAGAGACCCAGTACTTC.

This rearrangement joins TRBV6-1 to TRBJ2-7, with 10 bases lining up with TRBD1. Germline V CDR1 and CDR2: MNHNS, SASEGT. This CDR3 has 15 amino acids. Trimming removed 1 base from V and 5 bases from J; junction bases left unmatched: 5. The CDR3 reads CASSEGTGGTNEQYF. The CDR3 coding sequence is TGTGCCAGCAGTGAAGGGACAGGGGGTACTAACGAGCAGTACTTC.

This CDR3 reads CASSQDTGVAGGTVGYEQYF. CDR3 DNA sequence: TGCGCCAGCAGCCAAGATACTGGGGTGGCAGGGGGGACAGTCGGGTACGAGCAGTACTTC. The chain joins TRBV4-3 to TRBJ2-7, with D possibly being TRBD1 (7 bases). The CDR3 sequence is 20 residues long. The V and J ends lost 0 bases and 4 bases respectively, with 28 bases between them. Looked up from germline, CDR1 is LGHNA and CDR2 is YSLEER.

This chain joins TRBV4-1 and TRBJ2-3, with a weak D call TRBD2 (6 bases). Germline CDR1 and CDR2: MGHRA and YSYEKL. The CDR3 covers 15 residues. Trimming took 0 bases from V and 4 from J, leaving 11 bases between them. The CDR3 loop reads CASSQEGGRPDTQYF. In DNA, the CDR3 is TGCGCCAGCAGCCAAGAAGGAGGGAGGCCAGATACGCAGTATTTT.

The chain is built from TRBV5-1 and TRBJ2-5; no reliable D call. Germline CDR1 is SGHRS and CDR2 is YFSETQ. The CDR3 has 13 residues. V gave up 2 bases and J gave up 2 bases, with 7 bases separating them. The CDR3 reads CASSFPTQETQYF. The CDR3 nucleotides are TGCGCCAGCAGCTTTCCCACACAAGAGACCCAGTACTTC.

The chain joins TRBV6-5 to TRBJ1-2, with D possibly being TRBD1 (5 bases). The V end lost 6 bases, the J end lost 3 bases, and 14 bases lay between the germline ends. The CDR3 consists of 14 residues. Germline assignment: CDR1 MNHEY and CDR2 SVGAGI. CDR3 sequence reads: CASSLSQGYYGYTF. The CDR3 region has the DNA TGTGCCAGCAGCTTGTCGCAGGGCTACTATGGCTACACCTTC.

This chain connects TRBV6-1 to TRBJ2-3; 7 bases map to TRBD1. The CDR3 runs to 13 residues. Germline V gene lookup returns CDR1 MNHNS and CDR2 SASEGT. Trimming removed 8 bases from V and 0 bases from J; junction bases left unmatched: 2. The CDR3, as DNA: TGTGCCAGCGGGGACAGTAGCACAGATACGCAGTATTTT. This translates into CASGDSSTDTQYF.

The chain joins TRBV5-1 to TRBJ2-3; 12 nucleotides match TRBD2. Germline V gene data show CDR1 as SGHRS and CDR2 as YFSETQ. Trimming took 4 bases from V and 4 from J; bases not matched to a gene: 7. This CDR3 contains 16 residues. This CDR3 is CASSPRLAGGADTQYF. As DNA, the CDR3 is TGCGCCAGCAGCCCTCGCCTAGCGGGAGGGGCAGATACGCAGTATTTT.

The V gene is TRBV5-6, the J gene TRBJ1-2; TRBD1 aligns across 12 bases. The V gene end was trimmed by 1 base and the J gene end by 4 bases; junction bases not matched to a gene: 5. Germline lookup yields CDR1 SGHDT and CDR2 YYEEEE. The CDR3 has 16 residues. CDR3 in DNA: TGTGCCAGCAGCTTGCCGGGACAGGGGGCGGGCTATGGCTACACCTTC. Translated: CASSLPGQGAGYGYTF.

The genes are TRBV6-4 and TRBJ1-5; no reliable D call. Looked up from germline, CDR1 is MRHNA and CDR2 is SNTAGT. The CDR3 is 18 residues long. V shed 2 bases and J shed 5 bases, with 22 bases lying between them. As DNA, the CDR3 is TGTGCCAGCAGTGACCCACAAGGCGAGGGCTCTACTCATCAGCCCCAGCATTTT. Its protein product is CASSDPQGEGSTHQPQHF.

The rearrangement links TRBV13 to TRBJ1-1; D is unresolved. The CDR3 runs to 11 residues. The germline V and J ends were trimmed by 11 bases and 7 bases, with 14 bases remaining between them. Looked up from germline, CDR1 is PRHDT and CDR2 is FYEKMQ (reference sequence). CDR3 region: CACGRVLEAFF. As DNA, the CDR3 is TGTGCCTGCGGGCGTGTGCTTGAAGCTTTCTTT.

This rearrangement joins TRBV5-4 to TRBJ2-1; TRBD2 agrees at 11 bases. The ends lost 4 bases at V and 5 bases at J; junction bases unmatched: 8. CDR1 is SGHNT, CDR2 YYREEE, per germline (reference sequence). The CDR3 runs to 16 residues. CDR3 coding DNA: TGTGCCAGCAGCAAAAAAACGGGACTAGCGGACAATGAGCAGTTCTTC. Translated: CASSKKTGLADNEQFF. Based on the CDR3 plus reference TRBV5-4 and TRBJ2-1, the full variable domain is ETGVTQSPTHLIKTRGQQVTLRCSSQSGHNTVSWYQQALGQGPQFIFQYYREEENGRGNFPPRFSGLQFPNYSSELNVNALELDDSALYLCASSKKTGLADNEQFFGPGTRLTVL.

This sequence joins TRBV19 and TRBJ1-5; 9 nucleotides agree with TRBD1. The germline CDR1 and CDR2 sequences are LNHDA and SQIVND (reference sequence). V dropped 7 bases and J dropped 5; count of bases not matched to a gene: 12. The CDR3 has 16 residues. CDR3 DNA: TGTGCCAGTACCAGAATTAATACAGGGGGCGATCAGCCCCAGCATTTT. It translates to CASTRINTGGDQPQHF.

In this sample, this clone turned up a few times. This rearrangement joins TRBV7-2 to TRBJ1-5; the D gene is possibly TRBD1 (6 bases). V gave up 7 bases and J gave up 5 bases, with 21 bases separating them. This CDR3 region has 16 residues. Germline CDR1 is SGHTA and CDR2 is FQGNSA. The CDR3 region is CASTLTGRELDQPQHF. DNA for the CDR3: TGTGCCAGCACCCTGACAGGTAGGGAATTGGATCAGCCCCAGCATTTT. Supplemented by reference TRBV7-2 and TRBJ1-5, the full variable domain reads GAGVSQSPSNKVTEKGKDVELRCDPISGHTALYWYRQSLGQGLEFLIYFQGNSAPDKSGLPSDRFSAERTGGSVSTLTIQRTQQEDSAVYLCASTLTGRELDQPQHFGDGTRLSIL.

V is TRBV6-6 and J is TRBJ2-7, with a weak D call TRBD1 (5 bases). The CDR3 is 14 amino acids. Trimming left V 4 bases short and J 3 bases short, with 13 bases between. Germline CDR1 is MNHNY and CDR2 is SVGAGI (reference sequence). CDR3 region: CASSLGKGVYEQYF. The DNA of the CDR3 is TGTGCCAGCAGTTTGGGGAAAGGGGTCTACGAGCAGTACTTC.

V gene TRBV6-5 combines with J gene TRBJ2-5; 7 nucleotides line up with TRBD2. The closer fit of TRBJ2-7 to the DNA end suggests the J call may be wrong. The CDR3 sequence is 15 residues long. Germline lookup yields CDR1 MNHEY and CDR2 SVGAGI. The CDR3 sequence is CASRRPSGPTYEQYF. CDR3 coding DNA: TGTGCCAGCAGACGACCTAGCGGCCCTACCTACGAGCAGTACTTC.

The V call is TRBV27, the J call TRBJ1-2, with 8 bases fitting TRBD1. The CDR3 runs to 15 residues. With 2 bases clipped from V and 6 bases from J, the junction kept 8 bases outside the gene matches. CDR1 and CDR2 from the germline V gene are MNHEY and SMNVEV (reference sequence). In nucleotides, the CDR3 is TGTGCCAGCAGTTTAACCCCCCGGGACAGGAATGGCTACACCTTC. Its translation is CASSLTPRDRNGYTF.

A few counts support this clone. The chain is built from TRBV19 and TRBJ2-7; the D is unclear. CDR1 and CDR2 from the germline V gene are LNHDA and SQIVND (reference sequence). The CDR3 spans 11 residues. Trimming shortened V by 5 bases and J by 7 bases, and 9 bases separated the two germline ends. CDR3 protein: CASSSPVEQYF. CDR3 sequence (DNA): TGTGCCAGTAGTTCTCCGGTGGAGCAGTACTTC.

Note on this clone: Its ends do not fully match the called genes, so a read error is possible. The chain uses TRBV7-9 and TRBJ2-1; TRBD2 aligns across 8 bases. The CDR3 runs to 15 residues. Per germline, CDR1 SEHNR and CDR2 FQNEAQ (reference sequence). CDR3 sequence: CSSSSGGAIYNEQFF. The CDR3 DNA reads TGTTCCAGCAGCTCCGGGGGGGCGATCTACAATGAGCAGTTCTTC.

In its sample, this clone was seen a few times. The genes are TRBV2 and TRBJ1-1; no firm D call. The V end was cut by 5 bases, the J end by 0 bases, with 16 bases between. CDR1 and CDR2 from the germline V gene are SNHLY and FYNNEI. This CDR3 is 16 amino acids long. The CDR3 sequence is CASSLIPPGLNTEAFF. The CDR3 nucleotides read TGTGCCAGCAGTTTAATTCCCCCCGGTTTGAACACTGAAGCTTTCTTT.